This T cell receptor beta chain was captured in a study of cytomegalovirus exposure and HLA in healthy donors. CDR1 and CDR2 from the germline V gene are MGHRA and YSYEKL. J lost 5 bases, V lost 1 base, and 10 bases had no gene match. The CDR3 spans 16 residues. Primers for the PCR totalled 60 Vbeta and 13 Jbeta. TCRdb keeps only in-frame clones here, not all; method: immunoSEQ multiplex PCR. The sample yields about 160,000 clones, 84% seen once. The sequenced sample consisted of PBMCs. This sequence joins TRBV4-1 and TRBJ1-2; 7 bases match TRBD1. The sequence came from a man aged 45-65 years in good health and CMV-seropositive. CDR3 sequence reads: CASSQVSTGVEYGYTF. DNA of the CDR3: TGCGCCAGCAGCCAAGTATCAACAGGGGTGGAATATGGCTACACCTTC.